These 20 T cell receptor beta chains originate from one sample sequenced in a study of CD8 T cells in ankylosing spondylitis. Regarding the study as a whole: Typical of ankylosing spondylitis blood, it appeared, was a TCR beta motif of roughly eight highly homologous variants.

TCRdb itself ran the 5' RACE reads through MiXCR, one entry per CDR3 protein. The data show roughly 700,000 distinct CDR3 sequences, under 20% seen once. No cognate antigen is known for these TCRs. Sequencing input: blood, either unsorted or a sorted T cell fraction (not recorded which). The receptors originated from a male donor with ankylosing spondylitis.

The chain uses TRBV4-3 and TRBJ2-7; TRBD2 matches 12 bases. After removal of 0 bases from V and 0 bases from J, the junction contained 6 bases not matched to a gene. This CDR3 region has 18 residues. From germline, CDR1 is LGHNA and CDR2 YSLEER. The CDR3: CASSQDSLAGGSSYEQYF. As DNA, the CDR3 is TGCGCCAGCAGCCAAGATTCGCTAGCGGGAGGGAGCTCCTACGAGCAGTACTTC.

The J gene is TRBJ2-7, the V gene TRBV5-5; D not resolved. Germline V CDR1 and CDR2: SGHKS, YYEKEE (reference sequence). The CDR3 is made up of 14 amino acids. Trimming removed 2 bases from V and 0 bases from J, with 9 bases in between. CDR3 amino acids: CASSFWTDSYEQYF. The CDR3 DNA reads as TGTGCCAGCAGCTTTTGGACGGACTCCTACGAGCAGTACTTC.

This clonotype was seen only a few times. The chain uses TRBV7-9 and TRBJ2-1; 12 nucleotides align to TRBD2. V shed 5 bases and J 7 bases; nucleotides not matched to a gene: 6. Per the germline V gene, CDR1 is SEHNR and CDR2 is FQNEAQ (reference sequence). This CDR3 comprises 15 residues. CDR3 sequence: CASSARLAGENEQFF. Written as DNA, the CDR3 is TGTGCCAGCAGCGCCCGACTAGCGGGAGAAAATGAGCAGTTCTTC.

This clonotype has just a few counts. The chain combines TRBV6-4 with TRBJ1-5; D gene uncertain. Germline CDR1 reads MRHNA; CDR2 reads SNTAGT. V shed 5 bases and J shed 5 bases, with 10 bases lying between them. The CDR3 length is 13 residues. This chain's CDR3 is CASSPNGDQPQHF. Written as DNA, the CDR3 is TGTGCCAGCAGTCCCAACGGGGATCAGCCCCAGCATTTT.

This clonotype was seen a handful of times. V and J are TRBV6-5 and TRBJ1-1; D gene ambiguous. The CDR3 is 16 residues long. Trimming removed 2 bases from V and 5 bases from J, with 18 bases in between. Germline loops: CDR1 MNHEY, CDR2 SVGAGI. The CDR3 here is CASSYRAPAENTEAFF. The CDR3 DNA is TGTGCCAGCAGTTACCGGGCCCCAGCTGAGAATACTGAAGCTTTCTTT.

The sample holds a few counts of this clonotype. The J gene is TRBJ1-1, the V gene TRBV5-1; 7 bases fit TRBD1. CDR3 length: 15 amino acids. Germline CDR1 is SGHRS and CDR2 is YFSETQ. V shed 5 bases and J 1 base; nucleotides not matched to a gene: 8. CDR3 in DNA: TGCGCCAGCAGGAGGGACGGGGACAGGAACACTGAAGCTTTCTTT. This gives the protein CASRRDGDRNTEAFF. Combining the CDR3 with reference TRBV5-1 and TRBJ1-1 gives the whole variable domain KAGVTQTPRYLIKTRGQQVTLSCSPISGHRSVSWYQQTPGQGLQFLFEYFSETQRNKGNFPGRFSGRQFSNSRSEMNVSTLELGDSALYLCASRRDGDRNTEAFFGQGTRLTVV.

This clonotype was seen a single time. The chain recombines TRBV5-1 with TRBJ1-1; D not certain. This CDR3 is 14 amino acids long. Per germline, CDR1 SGHRS and CDR2 YFSETQ. V lost 3 bases, J lost 1 base, and 10 bases lay in between. DNA for the CDR3: TGCGCCAGCAGCTCTAGACCGCAGAACACTGAAGCTTTCTTT. This gives the protein CASSSRPQNTEAFF.

This clonotype was seen only a few times. The chain couples TRBV20-1 to TRBJ1-1; no reliable D call. The V end lost 0 bases, the J end lost 1 base, and 9 bases lay between the germline ends. Germline V gene sequence: CDR1 DFQATT, CDR2 SNEGSKA (reference sequence). The CDR3 is 14 residues long. CDR3 DNA: TGCAGTGCTAGAGATCATAAGGGGAACACTGAAGCTTTCTTT. Its translation is CSARDHKGNTEAFF.

The V gene is TRBV28, the J gene TRBJ1-2; D is ambiguous. CDR3 length equals 14 residues. Trimming left V 5 bases short and J 3 bases short, with 13 bases between. Germline values: CDR1 MDHEN, CDR2 SYDVKM. The CDR3 sequence is CASSPSPTYYGYTF. DNA of the CDR3: TGTGCCAGCAGTCCCAGTCCCACGTACTATGGCTACACCTTC.

The CDR3 DNA sequence: TGCAGCGTGGCCGAAGACAGGGGGCTTGAGCAGTTCTTC. The encoded protein is CSVAEDRGLEQFF. This sequence joins TRBV29-1 and TRBJ2-1, with TRBD1 matching 10 bases. The germline V gene has CDR1 SQVTM and CDR2 ANQGSEA. V shed 6 bases, J shed 9 bases, and the junction held 8 bases outside the gene matches. This CDR3 has 13 residues.

The chain employs TRBV18 and TRBJ2-3; no definite D call. This CDR3 region has 14 residues. V lost 3 bases to trimming and J lost 3 bases, with 10 bases between them. The V gene's germline CDR1 is KGHSH and CDR2 LQKENI. The CDR3 nucleotides read TGTGCCAGCTCACCGACCACAGCGACAGATACGCAGTATTTT. This gives the protein CASSPTTATDTQYF. The variable domain in full, with the rest retrieved from reference TRBV18 and TRBJ2-3, is NAGVMQNPRHLVRRRGQEARLRCSPMKGHSHVYWYRQLPEEGLKFMVYLQKENIIDESGMPKERFSAEFPKEGPSILRIQQVVRGDSAAYFCASSPTTATDTQYFGPGTRLTVL.

This clonotype was seen a few times. J is TRBJ2-1 and V is TRBV25-1, with 7 bases that match TRBD2. Germline CDR1 MGHDK, CDR2 SYGVNS. The CDR3 extends over 13 amino acids. The trim removed 4 bases at V and 6 bases at J, leaving 3 bases unmatched. The chain's CDR3 is CASSVGGINEQFF. CDR3 nucleotide sequence: TGTGCCAGCAGTGTGGGAGGGATCAATGAGCAGTTCTTC.

This sequence joins TRBV4-2 and TRBJ2-1; 10 bases match TRBD1. CDR1 and CDR2 (germline): LGHNA, YNFKEQ. Unmatched junction bases numbered 1, after V lost 0 bases and J lost 2 bases. CDR3 length: 16 amino acids. For the CDR3, the DNA is TGTGCCAGCAGCCAAGAGACAGGGGGCGCCTACAATGAGCAGTTCTTC. This encodes CASSQETGGAYNEQFF.

This rearrangement joins TRBV28 to TRBJ2-7; 10 bases line up with TRBD1. Germline V gene data show CDR1 as MDHEN and CDR2 as SYDVKM. The CDR3 is made up of 16 amino acids. V dropped 6 bases and J dropped 5; count of bases not matched to a gene: 13. DNA for the CDR3: TGTGCCAGCAGGAAAATTTGGACAGGGGGTATCGACGAGCAGTACTTC. This encodes CASRKIWTGGIDEQYF.

This clonotype was counted only a few times. This chain connects TRBV2 to TRBJ2-1; 11 bases are shared with TRBD2. Germline values: CDR1 SNHLY, CDR2 FYNNEI. Trimming removed 4 bases from V and 4 bases from J; junction bases left unmatched: 9. The CDR3 has 17 residues. This CDR3 reads CASSVDSGRAEYNEQFF. As DNA, the CDR3 is TGTGCCAGCAGTGTGGATAGCGGGAGGGCCGAGTACAATGAGCAGTTCTTC.

The chain joins TRBV5-5 to TRBJ2-5, with D maybe TRBD1 (5 bases). Trimming cost V 4 bases and J 2 bases, with 12 bases left between them. The CDR3 is 14 residues long. Germline V CDR1 and CDR2: SGHKS, YYEKEE (reference sequence). The CDR3: CASSVGHRQETQYF. The CDR3 DNA reads as TGTGCCAGCAGCGTTGGACATAGACAAGAGACCCAGTACTTC.

This chain's CDR3 is CASSQASHVDYNEQFF. The CDR3 DNA sequence: TGTGCCAGCAGCCAAGCATCCCACGTTGACTACAATGAGCAGTTCTTC. The chain has TRBV3-1 and TRBJ2-1; no firm D call. V was pared by 1 base and J by 3 bases, with 13 bases between. The CDR3 loop spans 16 amino acids. Germline CDR1 and CDR2: LGHDT and YNNKEL (reference sequence).

This clonotype has only a few counts. This chain connects TRBV15 to TRBJ1-5; D is uncertain. CDR1 and CDR2 (germline): LNHNV, YYDKDF (reference sequence). CDR3 length: 13 residues. V was cut by 3 bases and J by 4 bases, with 7 bases left in between. CDR3 nucleotide sequence: TGTGCCACCAGCAGTTCAGTGAATCAGCCCCAGCATTTT. Amino acids: CATSSSVNQPQHF.

The V and J genes are TRBV12-3 or TRBV12-4 and TRBJ2-3; 10 nucleotides agree with TRBD2. The CDR3 sequence is 19 residues long. V shed 3 bases, J shed 0 bases, and the junction held 12 bases outside the gene matches. In DNA, the CDR3 is TGTGCCAGCAGTTTGTACAGGGCCCTAGCGGGAGCTAGCACAGATACGCAGTATTTT. It encodes CASSLYRALAGASTDTQYF.

The V call is TRBV7-2, the J call TRBJ2-5; D uncertain. Germline V lookup: CDR1 SGHTA, CDR2 FQGNSA. CDR3 size: 14 residues. The V gene lost 1 base and the J gene lost 4 bases, with 10 bases spanning the gap. The CDR3, as DNA: TGTGCCAGCAGCTTAGTACAGAAAGTAGAGACCCAGTACTTC. As protein: CASSLVQKVETQYF.